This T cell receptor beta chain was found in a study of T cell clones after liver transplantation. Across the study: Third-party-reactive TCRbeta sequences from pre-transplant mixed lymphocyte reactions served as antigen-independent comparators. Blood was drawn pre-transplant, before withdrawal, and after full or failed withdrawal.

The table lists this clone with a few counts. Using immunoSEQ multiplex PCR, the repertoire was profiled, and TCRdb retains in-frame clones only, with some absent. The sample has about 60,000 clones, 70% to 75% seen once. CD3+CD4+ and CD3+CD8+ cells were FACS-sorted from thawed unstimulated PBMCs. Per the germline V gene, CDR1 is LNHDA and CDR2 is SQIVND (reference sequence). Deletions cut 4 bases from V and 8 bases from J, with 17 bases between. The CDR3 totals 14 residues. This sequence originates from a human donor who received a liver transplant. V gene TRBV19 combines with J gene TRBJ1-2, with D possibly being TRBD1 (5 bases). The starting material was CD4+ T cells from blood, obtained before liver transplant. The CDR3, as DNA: TGTGCCAGTAGTACCACAGGTTCGCTGAGCGGCTACACCTTC. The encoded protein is CASSTTGSLSGYTF.